The 25 T cell receptor beta chains below come from one sample, sequenced in a study of T cell responses to AZD1222 COVID-19 vaccine. Clones were read by immunoSEQ multiplex PCR, and TCRdb kept only the in-frame ones, dropping some. Found here are around 140,000 clones, 80% to 95% of them singletons; the top ten hold around 1.7%. Sequencing used peripheral blood, obtained on day 0 of AZD1222 vaccination. These receptors were collected from an adult in good health.

This clone was seen only once. V gene TRBV7-2 combines with J gene TRBJ2-7; D not certain. The CDR3 is made up of 14 amino acids. Germline V gene data show CDR1 as SGHTA and CDR2 as FQGNSA. Trimming pared 1 base from V and 4 bases from J, leaving 11 bases between. CDR3 amino acids: CASSLGPIKYEQYF. CDR3 nucleotide sequence: TGTGCCAGCAGCTTAGGTCCCATTAAGTACGAGCAGTACTTC. Looking up the rest from reference TRBV7-2 and TRBJ2-7 gives the full variable domain: GAGVSQSPSNKVTEKGKDVELRCDPISGHTALYWYRQSLGQGLEFLIYFQGNSAPDKSGLPSDRFSAERTGGSVSTLTIQRTQQEDSAVYLCASSLGPIKYEQYFGPGTRLTVT.

V is TRBV18 and J is TRBJ1-3; D call uncertain. The V gene lost 0 bases and the J gene lost 6 bases, with 15 bases spanning the gap. The CDR3 is made up of 16 amino acids. Germline CDR1 is KGHSH and CDR2 is LQKENI. The CDR3 DNA sequence: TGTGCCAGCTCACCACCGCTACCAACCCTGCAAAACACCATATATTTT. It codes for CASSPPLPTLQNTIYF.

The genes are TRBV5-4 and TRBJ1-1; TRBD1 might be the D (6 bases). Per the germline V gene, CDR1 is SGHNT and CDR2 is YYREEE (reference sequence). This CDR3 region has 12 residues. The V and J ends lost 8 bases and 5 bases respectively, with 13 bases between them. The CDR3 here is CASQGRGTEAFF. The CDR3 coding sequence is TGTGCCAGTCAGGGGCGGGGGACTGAAGCTTTCTTT.

The rearrangement joins TRBV30 to TRBJ1-1, with D possibly matching TRBD1 (6 bases). The CDR3 runs to 14 residues. Germline CDR1 and CDR2: GTSNPN and SVGIG (reference sequence). The V and J ends lost 0 bases and 6 bases respectively, with 14 bases between them. Written as DNA, the CDR3 is TGTGCCTGGAGTGTAGGGGGGACAAATTCTGAAGCTTTCTTT. Translation gives CAWSVGGTNSEAFF.

The chain uses TRBV9 and TRBJ2-1; 11 nucleotides match TRBD2. This CDR3 contains 17 residues. V shed 0 bases and J 0 bases; nucleotides not matched to a gene: 2. Germline V gene lookup returns CDR1 SGDLS and CDR2 YYNGEE. In DNA, the CDR3 is TGTGCCAGCAGCGTAGGACTAGCGGGAACCTCCTACAATGAGCAGTTCTTC. Protein: CASSVGLAGTSYNEQFF.

V and J are TRBV19 and TRBJ2-3; D is unresolved. Germline V gives CDR1 LNHDA, CDR2 SQIVND (reference sequence). Trimming cost V 0 bases and J 3 bases, with 4 bases left between them. CDR3 length: 13 residues. The CDR3 DNA reads as TGTGCCAGTAGTATAGAACCAACAGATACGCAGTATTTT. It is translated as CASSIEPTDTQYF.

CDR3 sequence (DNA): TGTGCCAGCAGCGGACAGACAGGGGACATTCAGTACTTC. Amino acids: CASSGQTGDIQYF. V usage is TRBV9 and J usage is TRBJ2-4; 8 bases fit TRBD1. Per germline, CDR1 SGDLS and CDR2 YYNGEE. V shed 3 bases, J shed 8 bases, and the junction held 4 bases outside the gene matches. This CDR3 region has 13 residues.

V and J are TRBV30 and TRBJ1-2; no reliable D call. Germline-derived CDR1 and CDR2 are GTSNPN and SVGIG (reference sequence). The ends were cut back, 7 bases at V and 5 bases at J, with 11 bases in the middle. This CDR3 is built from 11 residues. As DNA, the CDR3 is TGTGCCTCACCAGGCGGGTATGGCTACACCTTC. Translated, it gives CASPGGYGYTF.

This clone was detected only once. CDR3 region: CASSVVSGNYGYTF. The CDR3 coding sequence is TGTGCCAGCAGCGTAGTATCCGGAAACTATGGCTACACCTTC. The V call is TRBV9, the J call TRBJ1-2, with D unclear. The CDR3 is made up of 14 amino acids. The ends were cut back, 0 bases at V and 2 bases at J, with 8 bases in the middle. Germline V lookup: CDR1 SGDLS, CDR2 YYNGEE.

Comment on this clone: A junction end diverges from the germline sequence, so it may reflect a read error. Other DNA sequences in this sample translate to the same CDR3. The chain uses TRBV18 and TRBJ2-7, with D perhaps TRBD2 (5 bases). Per the germline V gene, CDR1 is KGHSH and CDR2 is LQKENI. The CDR3 sequence is 13 residues long. Here the CDR3 reads CASSPRGSGEQYF. As DNA, the CDR3 is TGTGCCAGCTCGCCACGGGGATCCGGCGAGCAGTACTTC. The full variable domain, completed using reference TRBV18 and TRBJ2-7, is NAGVMQNPRHLVRRRGQEARLRCSPMKGHSHVYWYRQLPEEGLKFMVYLQKENIIDESGMPKERFSAEFPKEGPSILRIQQVVRGDSAAYFCASSPRGSGEQYFGPGTRLTVT.

This chain connects TRBV19 to TRBJ2-5; D may match TRBD1 or TRBD2 (5 bases each). Germline V gene sequence: CDR1 LNHDA, CDR2 SQIVND (reference sequence). The CDR3 runs 15 residues. V lost 1 base and J 5 bases, leaving 14 bases between the germline ends. As DNA, the CDR3 is TGTGCCAGTAGTATAGTTAGCAGGGACCGGGAGACCCAGTACTTC. Encoded protein: CASSIVSRDRETQYF.

The chain recombines TRBV19 with TRBJ1-2, with unresolved D. V shed 7 bases and J shed 4 bases, with 10 bases lying between them. This CDR3 contains 12 residues. CDR1 and CDR2 (germline): LNHDA, SQIVND (reference sequence). CDR3 region: CASNLGSYGYTF. The DNA of the CDR3 is TGTGCCAGTAATCTGGGGAGCTATGGCTACACCTTC.

The chain is built from TRBV6-5 and TRBJ2-1, with D uncertain. The CDR3 has 12 residues. Trimming cost V 2 bases and J 5 bases, with 4 bases left between them. Germline CDR1 and CDR2: MNHEY and SVGAGI. For the CDR3, the DNA is TGTGCCAGCAGTTACGCAAACAATGAGCAGTTCTTC. Translating it yields CASSYANNEQFF.

V and J are TRBV2 and TRBJ2-5; D unresolved. The CDR3 runs 13 residues. The germline V gene encodes CDR1 SNHLY and CDR2 FYNNEI. Trimming took 4 bases from V and 0 from J, leaving 6 bases between them. The CDR3 DNA reads as TGTGCCAGCAGTGGGAACTACCAAGAGACCCAGTACTTC. It is translated as CASSGNYQETQYF.

The gene calls are TRBV28 and TRBJ1-1, with D unclear. CDR3 length equals 16 residues. Looked up from germline, CDR1 is MDHEN and CDR2 is SYDVKM. Between the trimmed V and J ends, which lost 6 bases and 4 bases, there was a span of 21 bases. Here the CDR3 DNA reads TGTGCCAGCAGCCCTGCCTATGACATGTTTGGCACTGAAGCTTTCTTT. Its translation: CASSPAYDMFGTEAFF.

The V and J genes are TRBV27 and TRBJ1-2; TRBD1 agrees at 9 bases. The V and J ends lost 6 bases and 8 bases, in that order; junction bases with no gene match: 10. The CDR3 is 14 amino acids. Germline lookup yields CDR1 MNHEY and CDR2 SMNVEV (reference sequence). This chain's CDR3 is CASSSGQGLVGYTF. The CDR3 nucleotides read TGTGCCAGCAGCTCGGGACAGGGATTAGTGGGCTACACCTTC.

The chain uses TRBV2 and TRBJ2-2, with 8 positions matching TRBD1. J gave up 5 bases and V 3 bases, and 8 bases lay outside the gene matches. The CDR3 covers 16 residues. From germline, CDR1 is SNHLY and CDR2 FYNNEI. DNA of the CDR3: TGTGCCAGCAGTGAGAAGGGCAGGGGGCTTACCGGGGAGCTGTTTTTT. This gives the protein CASSEKGRGLTGELFF.

The chain combines TRBV5-5 with TRBJ2-5, with D perhaps matching TRBD1 or TRBD2 (5 bases each). This CDR3 spans 13 amino acids. Trimming removed 3 bases from V and 4 bases from J, with 10 bases in between. Germline V gene lookup returns CDR1 SGHKS and CDR2 YYEKEE (reference sequence). Here the CDR3 reads CASSWGRTETQYF. The CDR3 DNA reads TGTGCCAGCAGCTGGGGACGAACAGAGACCCAGTACTTC. The whole variable domain, remainder taken from reference TRBV5-5 and TRBJ2-5, is DAGVTQSPTHLIKTRGQQVTLRCSPISGHKSVSWYQQVLGQGPQFIFQYYEKEERGRGNFPDRFSARQFPNYSSELNVNALLLGDSALYLCASSWGRTETQYFGPGTRLLVL.

The table lists this clone with a few counts. V gene TRBV27 combines with J gene TRBJ1-1, with D hard to call. V lost 8 bases and J 2 bases, leaving 15 bases between the germline ends. The germline CDR1 and CDR2 sequences are MNHEY and SMNVEV (reference sequence). This CDR3 has 14 residues. The CDR3 loop is CASSRGRSNTEAFF. The CDR3 coding sequence is TGTGCCAGCTCCCGGGGAAGAAGCAACACTGAAGCTTTCTTT.

This chain links TRBV19 with TRBJ2-2; D possibly matches TRBD1 or TRBD2 (5 bases each). Germline CDR1 reads LNHDA; CDR2 reads SQIVND (reference sequence). Trimming removed 3 bases at V and 4 bases at J, with 12 bases between. The CDR3 spans 15 residues. The CDR3: CASSMMGVGTGELFF. CDR3 coding DNA: TGTGCCAGTAGTATGATGGGGGTCGGCACCGGGGAGCTGTTTTTT.

This chain uses TRBV25-1 with TRBJ2-7; 9 nucleotides agree with TRBD1. V dropped 4 bases and J dropped 3; count of bases not matched to a gene: 7. The CDR3 totals 15 residues. Germline V gives CDR1 MGHDK, CDR2 SYGVNS. In nucleotides, the CDR3 is TGTGCCAGCAGTGGCAACAGGGGGCGAAACTACGAGCAGTACTTC. Translating it yields CASSGNRGRNYEQYF.

This rearrangement joins TRBV9 to TRBJ1-2; no clear D gene. The CDR3 spans 13 residues. V gave up 0 bases and J gave up 4 bases, with 7 bases separating them. From germline, CDR1 is SGDLS and CDR2 YYNGEE. CDR3 bases: TGTGCCAGCAGCGTAGATTTGAGCTATGGCTACACCTTC. Its translation: CASSVDLSYGYTF.

The chain is built from TRBV28 and TRBJ2-1, with D possibly TRBD1 on 6 matching bases. Germline-derived CDR1 and CDR2 are MDHEN and SYDVKM. The CDR3 consists of 14 residues. Trimming left V 3 bases short and J 3 bases short, with 9 bases between. CDR3 region: CASSFTGFYNEQFF. Written as DNA, the CDR3 is TGTGCCAGCAGTTTCACAGGGTTCTACAATGAGCAGTTCTTC.

The chain recombines TRBV11-1 with TRBJ2-2; D not resolved. Trimming shortened V by 5 bases and J by 1 base, and 8 bases separated the two germline ends. The CDR3 is 14 amino acids. Germline V lookup: CDR1 SGHAT, CDR2 FQDESV (reference sequence). The CDR3 DNA is TGTGCCAGCAGCCCCTTTGAGAACACCGGGGAGCTGTTTTTT. It specifies CASSPFENTGELFF. Filled out from reference TRBV11-1 and TRBJ2-2, the complete variable domain reads EAEVAQSPRYKITEKSQAVAFWCDPISGHATLYWYRQILGQGPELLVQFQDESVVDDSQLPKDRFSAERLKGVDSTLKIQPAELGDSAMYLCASSPFENTGELFFGEGSRLTVL.

The chain links TRBV2 to TRBJ1-5; 11 nucleotides agree with TRBD1. The CDR3 totals 15 residues. Germline V gene data show CDR1 as SNHLY and CDR2 as FYNNEI. V shed 5 bases, J shed 7 bases, and the junction held 7 bases outside the gene matches. The CDR3 region has the DNA TGTGCCAGCAGTTGGACAGGGGGCGTCACCCAGCCCCAGCATTTT. Translation: CASSWTGGVTQPQHF.